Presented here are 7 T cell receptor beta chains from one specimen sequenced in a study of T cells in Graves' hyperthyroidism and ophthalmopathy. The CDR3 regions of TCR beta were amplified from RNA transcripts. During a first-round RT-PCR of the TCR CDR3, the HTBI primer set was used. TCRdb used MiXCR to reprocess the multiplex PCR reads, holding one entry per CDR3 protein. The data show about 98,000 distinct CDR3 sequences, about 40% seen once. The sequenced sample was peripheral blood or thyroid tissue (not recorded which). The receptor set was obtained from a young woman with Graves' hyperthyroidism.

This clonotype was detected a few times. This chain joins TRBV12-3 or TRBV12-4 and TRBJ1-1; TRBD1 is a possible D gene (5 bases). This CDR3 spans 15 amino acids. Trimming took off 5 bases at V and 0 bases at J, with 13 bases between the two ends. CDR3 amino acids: CASSPGPLMNTEAFF. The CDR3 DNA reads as TGTGCCAGCAGTCCGGGACCGCTAATGAACACTGAAGCTTTCTTT.

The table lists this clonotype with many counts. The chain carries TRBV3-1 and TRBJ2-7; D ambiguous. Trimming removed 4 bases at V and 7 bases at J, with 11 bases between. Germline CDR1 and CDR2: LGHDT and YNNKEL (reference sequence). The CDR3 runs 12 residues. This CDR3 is CASSLPLGEQYF. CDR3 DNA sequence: TGTGCCAGCAGCCTCCCCTTAGGGGAGCAGTACTTC.

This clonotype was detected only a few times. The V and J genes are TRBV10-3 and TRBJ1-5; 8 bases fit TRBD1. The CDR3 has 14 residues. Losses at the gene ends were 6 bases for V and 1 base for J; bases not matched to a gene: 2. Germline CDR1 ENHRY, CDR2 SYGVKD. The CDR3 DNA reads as TGTGCCATCAGGTCAGGGGGCAGCAATCAGCCCCAGCATTTT. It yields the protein CAIRSGGSNQPQHF.

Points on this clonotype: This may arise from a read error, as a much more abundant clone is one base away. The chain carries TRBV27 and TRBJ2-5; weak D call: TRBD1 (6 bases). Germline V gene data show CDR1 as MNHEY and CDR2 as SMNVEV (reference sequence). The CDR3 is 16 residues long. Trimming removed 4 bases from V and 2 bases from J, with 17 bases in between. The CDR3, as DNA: TGTGCCAGCAGTTCCCGTTGGGGGCGGGTACAAGAGACCCAGTACTTC. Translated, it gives CASSSRWGRVQETQYF.

The CDR3 sequence is CASSTVGNYQETQHF. The CDR3 nucleotides are TGTGCCAGCAGCACCGTGGGGAATTACCAAGAGACCCAGCATTTT. V and J are TRBV7-2 and TRBJ1-5; no reliable D call. Germline V gives CDR1 SGHTA, CDR2 FQGNSA. The CDR3 runs 15 residues. V was trimmed by 5 bases and J by 11 bases, leaving 22 bases between them.

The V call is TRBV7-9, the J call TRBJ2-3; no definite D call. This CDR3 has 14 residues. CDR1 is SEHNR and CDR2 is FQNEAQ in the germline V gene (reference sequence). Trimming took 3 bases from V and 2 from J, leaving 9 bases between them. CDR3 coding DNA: TGTGCCAGCAGCTTGGAATTGACCACAGATACGCAGTATTTT. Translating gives CASSLELTTDTQYF. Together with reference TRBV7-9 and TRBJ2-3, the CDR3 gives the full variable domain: DTGVSQNPRHKITKRGQNVTFRCDPISEHNRLYWYRQTLGQGPEFLTYFQNEAQLEKSRLLSDRFSAERPKGSFSTLEIQRTEQGDSAMYLCASSLELTTDTQYFGPGTRLTVL.

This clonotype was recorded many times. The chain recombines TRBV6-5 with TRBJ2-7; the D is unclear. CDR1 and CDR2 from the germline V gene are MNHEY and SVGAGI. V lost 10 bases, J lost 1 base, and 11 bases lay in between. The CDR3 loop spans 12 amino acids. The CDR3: CATRTGSYEQYF. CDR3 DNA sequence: TGTGCCACTAGGACGGGTTCCTACGAGCAGTACTTC.